Many counts were recorded for the clone carrying this TCR beta chain. Unsorted libraries used 2 million PBMCs kept at -80 degrees C. TCRdb itself ran the 5' RACE reads through MiXCR, one entry per CDR3 protein. The repertoire holds 50,000 to 65,000 distinct CDR3 sequences, with around 4% as singletons. The data derive from a study of neurological immune-mediated disorders. The source is a man younger than 45 with multiple sclerosis. Sequencing used PBMCs.

In DNA form, the CDR3 reads TGCGCCAGCAGCCTTAAAGGGCAGGTTTCCTACGAGCAGTACTTC. Translation: CASSLKGQVSYEQYF. V is TRBV5-1 and J is TRBJ2-7; unclear D gene. The CDR3 has 15 residues. Germline CDR1 SGHRS, CDR2 YFSETQ. The V and J ends lost 4 bases and 1 base respectively, with 15 bases between them.